These T cell receptor beta chains were read from a single sample in a study of shared clonotypes between healthy human individuals. Only in-frame clones appear in the TCRdb table, and some are missing; sequencing was by immunoSEQ multiplex PCR. The repertoire includes hundreds of thousands of clones, about 96% of them detected once, and about 0.11% sits in the top ten. The sequencing input was naive CD8+ T cells sorted from blood. The receptors derive from a woman in her twenties or thirties in good health. Both conserved end residues are part of each CDR3. The order of the fields is D gene, clone size, V gene, J gene, CDR3 length, CDR3 DNA, CDR3 protein. D genes are given only for firm matches. The size field is filled for only some rows; it gives once, few, many or a size class.

D gene: TRBD2
clone size: -
V gene: TRBV27
J gene: TRBJ2-1
CDR3 length: 15
CDR3 DNA: TGTGCCAGCAGTCCCACAGCGGGAGGGTACAATGAGCAGTTCTTC
CDR3 protein: CASSPTAGGYNEQFF

D gene: TRBD2
clone size: -
V gene: TRBV27
J gene: TRBJ2-2
CDR3 length: 16
CDR3 DNA: TGTGCCAGCAGTTCACTAGCGGGGCCGAACACCGGGGAGCTGTTTTTT
CDR3 protein: CASSSLAGPNTGELFF

D gene: TRBD1
clone size: -
V gene: TRBV9
J gene: TRBJ1-4
CDR3 length: 15
CDR3 DNA: TGTGCCAGCAGCGTAGGTTCAGGGGGTTGCGAAAAACTGTTTTTT
CDR3 protein: CASSVGSGGCEKLFF

D gene: -
clone size: -
V gene: TRBV6-5
J gene: TRBJ2-2
CDR3 length: 14
CDR3 DNA: TGTGCCAGCATTGGAGACTTAAACACCGGGGAGCTGTTTTTT
CDR3 protein: CASIGDLNTGELFF

D gene: -
clone size: -
V gene: TRBV10-2
J gene: TRBJ2-5
CDR3 length: 10
CDR3 DNA: TGCGCCAGCAGTGCAGGGGAGCAGTACTTC
CDR3 protein: CASSAGEQYF

D gene: TRBD1
clone size: -
V gene: TRBV7-9
J gene: TRBJ2-7
CDR3 length: 14
CDR3 DNA: TGTGCCAGCAGCCACAGGGGGCTTTCCTACGAGCAGTACTTC
CDR3 protein: CASSHRGLSYEQYF

D gene: TRBD1
clone size: few
V gene: TRBV9
J gene: TRBJ1-1
CDR3 length: 15
CDR3 DNA: TGTGCCAGCAGCGAGACCGGGACAGGAGACACTGAAGCTTTCTTT
CDR3 protein: CASSETGTGDTEAFF

D gene: -
clone size: -
V gene: TRBV27
J gene: TRBJ1-1
CDR3 length: 13
CDR3 DNA: TGTGCCAGCACGGGGATCATGAACACTGAAGCTTTCTTT
CDR3 protein: CASTGIMNTEAFF

D gene: TRBD2
clone size: once
V gene: TRBV7-8
J gene: TRBJ2-3
CDR3 length: 15
CDR3 DNA: TGTGCCAGCAGCGCGACTAGCGGGGTCACAGATACGCAGTATTTT
CDR3 protein: CASSATSGVTDTQYF

D gene: TRBD1
clone size: -
V gene: TRBV10-2
J gene: TRBJ2-5
CDR3 length: 14
CDR3 DNA: TGCGCCAGCACCGGGACAGGGGGTGAGGAGACCCAGTACTTC
CDR3 protein: CASTGTGGEETQYF

D gene: TRBD1
clone size: -
V gene: TRBV6-5
J gene: TRBJ1-2
CDR3 length: 14
CDR3 DNA: TGTGCCAGCAGTGGGACAGGGGGCGTGTATGGCTACACCTTC
CDR3 protein: CASSGTGGVYGYTF

D gene: -
clone size: -
V gene: TRBV2
J gene: TRBJ2-7
CDR3 length: 15
CDR3 DNA: TGTGCCAGCAGTGAATGGGAGGACAGTTCCTACGAGCAGTACTTC
CDR3 protein: CASSEWEDSSYEQYF

D gene: TRBD2
clone size: -
V gene: TRBV11-2
J gene: TRBJ2-3
CDR3 length: 15
CDR3 DNA: TGTGCCAGCAGCTTACGGGCGGGAGGCACAGATACGCAGTATTTT
CDR3 protein: CASSLRAGGTDTQYF

D gene: TRBD2
clone size: few
V gene: TRBV19
J gene: TRBJ2-1
CDR3 length: 17
CDR3 DNA: TGTGCCAGTAGTAAGGAAGGACTAGCGGGATCCTACAATGAGCAGTTCTTC
CDR3 protein: CASSKEGLAGSYNEQFF

D gene: -
clone size: -
V gene: TRBV13
J gene: TRBJ1-4
CDR3 length: 13
CDR3 DNA: TGTGCCAGCAGCTTAAGAGGCGAGAGGGGACTGTTTTTT
CDR3 protein: CASSLRGERGLFF

D gene: TRBD2
clone size: -
V gene: TRBV4-1
J gene: TRBJ2-4
CDR3 length: 19
CDR3 DNA: TGCGCCAGCAGCCAAAAGTGGGGCGGGAGGGCCGGTTTAGGAAACATTCAGTACTTC
CDR3 protein: CASSQKWGGRAGLGNIQYF

D gene: TRBD2
clone size: -
V gene: TRBV28
J gene: TRBJ2-7
CDR3 length: 14
CDR3 DNA: TGTGCCAGCAATCCGGGACTAGGAGCCTACGAGCAGTACTTC
CDR3 protein: CASNPGLGAYEQYF

D gene: -
clone size: -
V gene: TRBV7-8
J gene: TRBJ2-1
CDR3 length: 16
CDR3 DNA: TGTGCCAGCAACCCCCGGTCGGGGAGCGCCTACAATGAGCAGTTCTTC
CDR3 protein: CASNPRSGSAYNEQFF

D gene: TRBD1
clone size: -
V gene: TRBV9
J gene: TRBJ1-3
CDR3 length: 15
CDR3 DNA: TGTGCCAGCAGCGTAGGCCAGGGGGTAATCGGCACCATATATTTT
CDR3 protein: CASSVGQGVIGTIYF

D gene: -
clone size: -
V gene: TRBV11-2
J gene: TRBJ2-7
CDR3 length: 13
CDR3 DNA: TGTGCCAGCAGCTTACGGGACCCTTACGAGCAGTACTTC
CDR3 protein: CASSLRDPYEQYF

D gene: -
clone size: -
V gene: TRBV7-9
J gene: TRBJ1-1
CDR3 length: 15
CDR3 DNA: TGTGCCAGCAGCCCGAGTCCTCGGGTGAACACTGAAGCTTTCTTT
CDR3 protein: CASSPSPRVNTEAFF

D gene: TRBD1
clone size: -
V gene: TRBV7-6
J gene: TRBJ1-5
CDR3 length: 15
CDR3 DNA: TGTGCCAGCAGCTCTCACAGGGGGCTCAATCAGCCCCAGCATTTT
CDR3 protein: CASSSHRGLNQPQHF

D gene: -
clone size: -
V gene: TRBV27
J gene: TRBJ2-1
CDR3 length: 14
CDR3 DNA: TGTGCCAGCAGGCTGTTAGAGCTTTACAATGAGCAGTTCTTC
CDR3 protein: CASRLLELYNEQFF

D gene: TRBD2
clone size: -
V gene: TRBV11-2
J gene: TRBJ2-1
CDR3 length: 16
CDR3 DNA: TGTGCCAGCAGCTCTAGCGGGAGGGGGATCCCAAATGAGCAGTTCTTC
CDR3 protein: CASSSSGRGIPNEQFF

D gene: TRBD2
clone size: -
V gene: TRBV5-4
J gene: TRBJ2-1
CDR3 length: 13
CDR3 DNA: TGTGCCAGCAGCTTTGGGAGGGACAATGAGCAGTTCTTC
CDR3 protein: CASSFGRDNEQFF